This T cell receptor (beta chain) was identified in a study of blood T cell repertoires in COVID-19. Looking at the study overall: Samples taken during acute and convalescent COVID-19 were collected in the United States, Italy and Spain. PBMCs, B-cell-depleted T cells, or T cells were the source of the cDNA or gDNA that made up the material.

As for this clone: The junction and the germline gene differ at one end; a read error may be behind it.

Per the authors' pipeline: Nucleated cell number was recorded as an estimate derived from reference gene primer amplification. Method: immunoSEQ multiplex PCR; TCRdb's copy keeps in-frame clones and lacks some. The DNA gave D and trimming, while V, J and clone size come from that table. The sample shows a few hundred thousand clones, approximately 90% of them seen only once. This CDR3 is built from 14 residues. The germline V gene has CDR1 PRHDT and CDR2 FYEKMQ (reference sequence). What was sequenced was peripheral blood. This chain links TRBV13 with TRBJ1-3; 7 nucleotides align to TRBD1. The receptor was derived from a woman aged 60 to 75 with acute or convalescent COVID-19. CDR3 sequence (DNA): TGTGCCAGCAGCTTAGCAGCCGGGACAGAGCCTCGACATTTT. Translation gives CASSLAAGTEPRHF. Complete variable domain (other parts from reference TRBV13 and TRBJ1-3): AAGVIQSPRHLIKEKRETATLKCYPIPRHDTVYWYQQGPGQDPQFLISFYEKMQSDKGSIPDRFSAQQFSDYHSELNMSSLELGDSALYFCASSLAAGTEPRHFGEGSWLTVV.